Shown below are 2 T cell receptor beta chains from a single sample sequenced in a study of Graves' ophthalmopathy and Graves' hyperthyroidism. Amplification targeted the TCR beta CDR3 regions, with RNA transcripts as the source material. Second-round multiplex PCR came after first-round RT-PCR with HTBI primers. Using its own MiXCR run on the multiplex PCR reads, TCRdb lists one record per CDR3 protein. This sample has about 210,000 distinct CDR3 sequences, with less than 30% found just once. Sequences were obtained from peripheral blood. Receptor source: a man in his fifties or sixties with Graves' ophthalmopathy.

The chain's CDR3 is CASSLTGDNYEQYF. The CDR3 DNA reads TGTGCCAGCAGTTTGACAGGGGACAACTACGAGCAGTACTTC. The chain is built from TRBV12-3 or TRBV12-4 and TRBJ2-7; 8 bases map to TRBD1. The CDR3 consists of 14 residues. V was pared by 3 bases and J by 3 bases, with 4 bases of the junction left unmatched.

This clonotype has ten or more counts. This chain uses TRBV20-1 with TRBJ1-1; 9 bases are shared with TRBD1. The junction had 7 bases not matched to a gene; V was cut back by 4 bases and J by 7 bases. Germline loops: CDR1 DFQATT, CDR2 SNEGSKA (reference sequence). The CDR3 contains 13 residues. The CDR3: CSAKEGTGLEAFF. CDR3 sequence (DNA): TGCAGTGCTAAAGAGGGGACAGGGCTTGAAGCTTTCTTT.